Presented here are 32 T cell receptor beta chains from one specimen sequenced in a study of molecular identifiers for immune sequencing clone quantification (dated by TCRdb to the late 2010s). Receptor libraries were prepared by PCR. TCRdb names Illumina HiSeq 4000 as the instrument used. The raw public data were reprocessed by TCRdb itself: fastp quality trimming at Q25, MiXCR clonotype calling, in-frame beta chains only. Rows with a matching CDR3 protein are joined into one entry that keeps the most common DNA and genes. The sample contains 65,000 or so distinct CDR3 sequences, less than 20% of them found a single time. Of the sample, about 1.6% is held by the ten largest clones. The sample comprised naive CD8+ T cells from blood, with Jurkat cell RNA spiked in. Taken with the paper, the label for cell subset or site translates to: FACS-sorted CD8+CD4-CCR7+CD45RA+ naive T cells. These receptors all stem from a human donor in good health. Some libraries in this study had Jurkat cell RNA spiked in.

This clonotype was counted at least ten times. The rearrangement joins TRBV6-2 or TRBV6-3 to TRBJ2-7; 8 nucleotides line up with TRBD2. The V and J ends lost 6 bases and 4 bases, in that order; junction bases with no gene match: 11. The V gene's germline CDR1 is MNHEY and CDR2 SVGEGT. CDR3 length: 15 residues. The CDR3 sequence: CASSPGLATRYEQYF. In nucleotides, the CDR3 is TGTGCCAGCAGCCCTGGACTAGCCACCAGGTACGAGCAGTACTTC.

To note about this clonotype: A much larger clonotype is one base distant, so this may be a read error. CDR3: CSFESPDRGNEQFF. CDR3 bases: TGCAGCTTCGAAAGCCCTGACAGGGGGAATGAGCAGTTCTTC. V gene TRBV29-1 combines with J gene TRBJ2-1; 9 bases agree with TRBD1. Germline CDR1 SQVTM, CDR2 ANQGSEA. The CDR3 has 14 residues. The V segment lost 8 bases and the J segment 7 bases; nucleotides outside the gene matches: 12.

This clonotype was detected many times. V and J are TRBV4-2 and TRBJ2-3; 8 bases match TRBD2. V lost 1 base, J lost 5 bases, and 5 bases stayed unmatched. The CDR3 runs 15 residues. Germline V gene lookup returns CDR1 LGHNA and CDR2 YNFKEQ. CDR3 nucleotide sequence: TGTGCCAGCAGCCAAGTGACTAGCGCCGGAGATACGCAGTATTTT. Protein sequence: CASSQVTSAGDTQYF.

This clonotype was recorded a few times. The chain links TRBV13 to TRBJ1-1; D is uncertain. Trimming removed 6 bases at V and 7 bases at J, with 15 bases between. The CDR3 runs 13 residues. Germline CDR1 and CDR2: PRHDT and FYEKMQ (reference sequence). CDR3 sequence reads: CASSSLLVIEAFF. The CDR3 DNA reads TGTGCCAGCAGTTCTCTACTGGTGATTGAAGCTTTCTTT. The complete variable domain, with remaining parts taken from reference TRBV13 and TRBJ1-1, reads AAGVIQSPRHLIKEKRETATLKCYPIPRHDTVYWYQQGPGQDPQFLISFYEKMQSDKGSIPDRFSAQQFSDYHSELNMSSLELGDSALYFCASSSLLVIEAFFGQGTRLTVV.

This chain connects TRBV14 to TRBJ2-6; D is ambiguous. The CDR3 extends over 19 amino acids. Germline V gene lookup returns CDR1 SGHDN and CDR2 FVKESK. V gave up 9 bases and J gave up 0 bases, with 24 bases separating them. Here the CDR3 DNA reads TGTGCCAGTAGCTTTAAGACGTCGTTGTCGGCCTCTGGGGCCAACGTCCTGACTTTC. Amino acid sequence: CASSFKTSLSASGANVLTF.

This clonotype was detected many times. This chain connects TRBV4-1 to TRBJ2-7; D is unclear. V was cut by 1 base and J by 2 bases, with 9 bases left in between. This CDR3 region has 14 residues. In germline, CDR1 is MGHRA, CDR2 YSYEKL. The CDR3 sequence: CASSQAPGTYEQYF. The CDR3 bases are TGCGCCAGCAGCCAAGCTCCGGGCACCTACGAGCAGTACTTC.

This clonotype was recorded at least ten times. The chain links TRBV27 to TRBJ2-4; the D call may be TRBD1 or TRBD2 (5 bases each). Trimming stripped 2 bases from V and 8 bases from J, with 13 bases between. CDR3 length equals 14 residues. The germline V gene has CDR1 MNHEY and CDR2 SMNVEV (reference sequence). The DNA for the CDR3 is TGTGCCAGCAGTTTAATGGGGGTTCATGACATTCAGTACTTC. It codes for CASSLMGVHDIQYF.

About this clonotype: A much larger clone differs by one base, so this may be a read error. J is TRBJ2-5 and V is TRBV7-3; D possibly uses TRBD1 or TRBD2 (5 bases each). V was pared by 4 bases and J by 10 bases, with 16 bases between. Germline V gene lookup returns CDR1 SGHTA and CDR2 FQGTGA. The CDR3 length is 13 residues. Here the CDR3 reads CASSWDHGLGQYF. CDR3 coding DNA: TGTGCCAGCAGCTGGGACCATGGGCTCGGCCAGTACTTC.

The chain carries TRBV19 and TRBJ2-1; 7 nucleotides align to TRBD2. Germline values: CDR1 LNHDA, CDR2 SQIVND (reference sequence). Trimming at V came to 1 base and at J to 10 bases, leaving 1 base not matched to a gene. CDR3 length equals 12 residues. CDR3 bases: TGTGCCAGTAGTATAGTAGCGGGCGAGCAGTTCTTC. Its translation: CASSIVAGEQFF. The full variable domain, its missing parts supplied by reference TRBV19 and TRBJ2-1, is DGGITQSPKYLFRKEGQNVTLSCEQNLNHDAMYWYRQDPGQGLRLIYYSQIVNDFQKGDIAEGYSVSREKKESFPLTVTSAQKNPTAFYLCASSIVAGEQFFGPGTRLTVL.

This clonotype occurred many times. The chain carries TRBV13 and TRBJ2-3; TRBD1 matches at 12 bases. V lost 5 bases, J lost 5 bases, and 8 bases stayed unmatched. The CDR3 is 16 amino acids. Germline V lookup: CDR1 PRHDT, CDR2 FYEKMQ (reference sequence). The CDR3 spells CASSQPGQGAVDTQYF. CDR3 nucleotides: TGTGCCAGCAGCCAGCCGGGACAGGGGGCTGTAGATACGCAGTATTTT.

This clonotype was seen ten or more times. CDR3 sequence: CASSLAGATGGELFF. In DNA form, the CDR3 reads TGTGCCAGCTCCCTAGCGGGAGCGACCGGCGGGGAGCTGTTTTTT. This chain links TRBV6-5 with TRBJ2-2, with 10 bases identical to TRBD2. CDR1 MNHEY and CDR2 SVGAGI come from the germline V gene. The length of the CDR3 is 15 residues. V dropped 8 bases and J dropped 7; count of bases not matched to a gene: 10.

This clonotype was detected a few times. The genes are TRBV4-1 and TRBJ1-1; D uncertain. This CDR3 has 15 residues. Germline V CDR1 and CDR2: MGHRA, YSYEKL. The V end was cut by 3 bases, the J end by 0 bases, with 11 bases between. The CDR3 region is CASSHHPAMNTEAFF. The CDR3 DNA sequence: TGCGCCAGCAGCCATCATCCGGCCATGAACACTGAAGCTTTCTTT.

The V and J genes are TRBV27 and TRBJ2-2; TRBD2 matches 8 bases. V was pared by 5 bases and J by 4 bases, with 3 bases of the junction left unmatched. The CDR3 spans 14 residues. The germline V gene has CDR1 MNHEY and CDR2 SMNVEV (reference sequence). CDR3 in amino acids: CASSRLASTGELFF. CDR3 nucleotides: TGTGCCAGCAGTCGACTAGCGAGCACCGGGGAGCTGTTTTTT.

There are many counts of this clonotype. The chain employs TRBV13 and TRBJ2-7; perhaps TRBD1 as D (6 bases). CDR1 is PRHDT and CDR2 is FYEKMQ in the germline V gene (reference sequence). The CDR3 spans 15 residues. The V gene lost 1 base and the J gene lost 7 bases, with 17 bases spanning the gap. This CDR3 reads CASSLAAGELREQYF. CDR3 nucleotide sequence: TGTGCCAGCAGCTTAGCTGCAGGGGAGTTACGGGAGCAGTACTTC.

The sample holds many counts of this clonotype. V usage is TRBV5-4 and J usage is TRBJ2-6, with 12 bases fitting TRBD2. This CDR3 contains 19 residues. Germline lookup yields CDR1 SGHNT and CDR2 YYREEE (reference sequence). The V segment lost 3 bases and the J segment 3 bases; nucleotides outside the gene matches: 10. This chain's CDR3 is CASSSKILAGGRGANVLTF. The DNA for the CDR3 is TGTGCCAGCAGCTCGAAGATACTAGCGGGAGGTCGTGGGGCCAACGTCCTGACTTTC.

This clonotype has a count of ten or more. The V and J genes are TRBV29-1 and TRBJ2-2; possibly TRBD1 for D (6 bases). Germline V gives CDR1 SQVTM, CDR2 ANQGSEA. Trimming pared 5 bases from V and 0 bases from J, leaving 10 bases between. The CDR3 loop spans 14 amino acids. The CDR3 DNA sequence: TGCAGCGTTCCCGGGACAACGAACACCGGGGAGCTGTTTTTT. Translation gives CSVPGTTNTGELFF.

The chain is built from TRBV5-1 and TRBJ2-7; 8 bases line up with TRBD2. Germline V gene lookup returns CDR1 SGHRS and CDR2 YFSETQ. After removal of 4 bases from V and 5 bases from J, the junction contained 11 bases not matched to a gene. The CDR3 spans 15 residues. In nucleotides, the CDR3 is TGCGCCAGCAGCAGCTATCAGCGGGAGCTCGACGAGCAGTACTTC. This translates into CASSSYQRELDEQYF.

On this clonotype itself: With a much larger clone just one base away, this may be a read error. The rearrangement uses TRBV11-2 and TRBJ1-2; D uncertain. The CDR3 length is 15 residues. The germline CDR1 and CDR2 sequences are SGHAT and FQNNGV. The V and J ends lost 4 bases and 2 bases respectively, with 14 bases between them. CDR3 in DNA: TGTGCCAGCAGCTCTACCCCTGCACCCAACTATGGCTACACCTTC. It specifies CASSSTPAPNYGYTF.

Of note for this clonotype: A much more abundant neighbour one base away suggests this may be a read error. V and J are TRBV10-3 and TRBJ2-7; 7 bases are a match to TRBD1. Trimming took 6 bases from V and 2 from J; bases not matched to a gene: 4. The CDR3 is 13 amino acids. CDR1 and CDR2 (germline): ENHRY, SYGVKD. The DNA of the CDR3 is TGTGCCATCAGGGGGACAGAGACCTACGAGCAGTACGTC. Encoded protein: CAIRGTETYEQYV.

This chain links TRBV20-1 with TRBJ2-7, with 14 bases identical to TRBD2. V dropped 6 bases and J dropped 3; count of bases not matched to a gene: 16. This CDR3 is 18 amino acids long. Per the germline V gene, CDR1 is DFQATT and CDR2 is SNEGSKA (reference sequence). DNA of the CDR3: TGCAGTGCCAGACGGGGACTAGCGGGAGACCTAAAAGACTACGAGCAGTACTTC. Amino acids: CSARRGLAGDLKDYEQYF.

This clonotype was picked up many times. This chain links TRBV20-1 with TRBJ2-1, with D perhaps matching TRBD1 (6 bases). This CDR3 comprises 14 residues. CDR1 and CDR2 from the germline V gene are DFQATT and SNEGSKA (reference sequence). V was cut by 4 bases and J by 0 bases, with 10 bases left in between. CDR3 nucleotide sequence: TGCAGTGCTAATGGACAGATCTCCTACAATGAGCAGTTCTTC. Its protein product is CSANGQISYNEQFF.

As concerns this clonotype: It may be a read error: a sequence one base away is much more abundant. The chain uses TRBV28 and TRBJ1-5; weak D call: TRBD1 (5 bases). The CDR3 is 19 residues long. V lost 3 bases to trimming and J lost 2 bases, with 23 bases between them. Germline V CDR1 and CDR2: MDHEN, SYDVKM. CDR3 amino acids: CASSFFYDGLRGGNQPQHF. Here the CDR3 DNA reads TGTGCCAGCAGTTTCTTTTACGACGGCCTCCGAGGGGGCAATCAGCCCCAGCATTTT.

This clonotype came up many times. The chain recombines TRBV4-1 with TRBJ2-3; TRBD2 matches at 7 bases. The CDR3 spans 15 residues. V trimming: 1 base; J trimming: 3 bases; junction bases outside the gene matches: 4. Germline CDR1 reads MGHRA; CDR2 reads YSYEKL. The CDR3 sequence is CASSQVPSGTDTQYF. The CDR3 DNA reads as TGCGCCAGCAGCCAAGTACCTAGCGGAACAGATACGCAGTATTTT.

In its sample, this clonotype was seen a few times. The chain carries TRBV15 and TRBJ1-5, with D tentatively TRBD1 (6 bases). The V gene's germline CDR1 is LNHNV and CDR2 YYDKDF (reference sequence). V was shortened by 1 base and J by 5 bases, with 12 bases between the two germline ends. There are 15 residues in the CDR3. The CDR3 loop is CATSRGQGNDQPQHF. As DNA, the CDR3 is TGTGCCACCAGCAGAGGCCAGGGGAATGATCAGCCCCAGCATTTT.

Worth noting for this clonotype: A read error may be the cause here, since a much bigger clone is one base away. The rearrangement joins TRBV29-1 to TRBJ2-1; D is unclear. This CDR3 has 13 amino acids. Germline V gives CDR1 SQVTM, CDR2 ANQGSEA. Trimming took off 3 bases at V and 9 bases at J, with 15 bases between the two ends. CDR3 sequence: CSVESPLTSEQFF. The CDR3 region has the DNA TGCAGCGTTGAGTCCCCCCTCACAAGTGAGCAGTTCTTC.

Points on this clonotype: A much larger clone lies a single base off, so this may be a read error. The chain links TRBV19 to TRBJ2-1; D unclear. Germline V gives CDR1 LNHDA, CDR2 SQIVND (reference sequence). The CDR3 runs to 13 residues. CDR3 loop: CASSERSLPALRF. The CDR3 DNA is TGTGCCAGTAGTGAGCGCTCACTTCCAGCCCTCCGCTTC.

The DNA of the CDR3 is TGCAGTCTTCACCCCTGGGAGCAGTACTTC. As protein: CSLHPWEQYF. V usage is TRBV20-1 and J usage is TRBJ2-7; D ambiguous. Trimming pared 8 bases from V and 7 bases from J, leaving 12 bases between. This CDR3 has 10 amino acids. The germline V gene has CDR1 DFQATT and CDR2 SNEGSKA (reference sequence).

This clonotype has at least ten counts. The chain has TRBV11-2 and TRBJ2-1; D is unresolved. CDR1 and CDR2 (germline): SGHAT, FQNNGV. V shed 1 base and J shed 9 bases, with 7 bases lying between them. The CDR3 is made up of 12 amino acids. DNA for the CDR3: TGTGCCAGCAGCTTAGTCCCTGGTGAGCAGTTCTTC. Its translation is CASSLVPGEQFF.

In this sample, this clonotype turned up many times. The V and J genes are TRBV7-9 and TRBJ1-1, with a possible D match to TRBD1 (6 bases). In germline, CDR1 is SEHNR, CDR2 FQNEAQ (reference sequence). Trimming removed 5 bases at V and 2 bases at J, with 15 bases between. CDR3 length: 15 amino acids. CDR3 region: CASSRVEGVNTEAFF. The CDR3 DNA reads TGTGCCAGCAGCCGGGTCGAGGGGGTAAACACTGAAGCTTTCTTT.

This clonotype was observed many times. The chain recombines TRBV27 with TRBJ2-7, with 8 positions matching TRBD2. This CDR3 has 13 residues. The J segment lost 2 bases and the V segment lost 6 bases, leaving 3 bases of the junction unmatched. The germline V gene encodes CDR1 MNHEY and CDR2 SMNVEV (reference sequence). The CDR3 DNA reads as TGTGCCAGCAGCCACGGGAGGGCCTACGAGCAGTACTTC. It is translated as CASSHGRAYEQYF.

This clonotype came up many times. The gene calls are TRBV19 and TRBJ2-5; TRBD1 matches at 9 bases. From germline, CDR1 is LNHDA and CDR2 SQIVND (reference sequence). CDR3 size: 12 residues. V lost 9 bases to trimming and J lost 7 bases; unmatched junction nucleotides: 6. As DNA, the CDR3 is TGTGCCAGCACAGGGGGCGTAGGGACCCAGTACTTC. Its protein product is CASTGGVGTQYF.

This clonotype came up many times. V usage is TRBV24-1 and J usage is TRBJ2-2, with TRBD1 identical over 10 bases. The CDR3 totals 16 residues. Trimming cost V 3 bases and J 1 base; bases outside gene matches: 1. The V gene's germline CDR1 is KGHDR and CDR2 SFDVKD. CDR3 bases: TGTGCCACCAGTGATGGACAGGGGGGGAACACCGGGGAGCTGTTTTTT. Translating gives CATSDGQGGNTGELFF.